This TCR beta chain was profiled in a study of T cells after yellow fever vaccination. General study findings and limits: The secondary response showed a weaker magnitude and a faster peak, day 5 versus 15. In post-booster samples, most primary-vaccination clones reappeared (about 95% CD4, 88% CD8). The appearance of a small share of clonotypes in both CD4 and CD8 compartments was observed.

By 5'RACE template switching, TCR cDNA was produced, with a universal primer site and UMIs added in the process. TCRdb re-derived calls from the 5' RACE reads in MiXCR, one entry per CDR3 protein. The table shows around 160,000 distinct CDR3 sequences, with around 7.2% occurring only once. V was clipped by 8 bases and J by 2 bases; unmatched bases: 9. There are 16 residues in the CDR3. The germline CDR1 and CDR2 sequences are MNHEY and SMNVEV (reference sequence). A few counts support this clonotype. What it binds is not known. This sample comprised CD4+ T cells sorted from PBMCs, obtained roughly 5 days after the first yellow fever vaccination. V gene TRBV27 combines with J gene TRBJ2-6; 7 bases line up with TRBD1. This clonotype originated in a man aged 18 to 35 who received the YFV17D yellow fever vaccine. CDR3 sequence reads: CASGLTGAPGANVLTF. CDR3 nucleotides: TGTGCCAGCGGGCTCACAGGGGCCCCTGGGGCCAACGTCCTGACTTTC. The full variable domain, its missing parts supplied by reference TRBV27 and TRBJ2-6, is EAQVTQNPRYLITVTGKKLTVTCSQNMNHEYMSWYRQDPGLGLRQIYYSMNVEVTDKGDVPEGYKVSRKEKRNFPLILESPSPNQTSLYFCASGLTGAPGANVLTFGAGSRLTVL.